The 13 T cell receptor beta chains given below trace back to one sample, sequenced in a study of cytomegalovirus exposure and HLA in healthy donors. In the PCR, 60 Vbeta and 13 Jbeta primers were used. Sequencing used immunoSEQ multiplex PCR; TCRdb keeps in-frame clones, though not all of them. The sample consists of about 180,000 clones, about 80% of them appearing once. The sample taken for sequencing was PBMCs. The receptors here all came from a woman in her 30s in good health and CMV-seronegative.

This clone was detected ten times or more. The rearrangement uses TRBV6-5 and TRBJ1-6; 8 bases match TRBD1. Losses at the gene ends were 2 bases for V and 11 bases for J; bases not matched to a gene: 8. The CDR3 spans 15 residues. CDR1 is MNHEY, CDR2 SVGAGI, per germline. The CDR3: CASSYRTGIFAPLHF. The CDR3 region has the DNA TGTGCCAGCAGTTACCGGACAGGGATCTTCGCACCCCTCCACTTT.

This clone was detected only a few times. The CDR3 is CASRRTGRGDQPQHF. CDR3 DNA: TGTGCCAGCAGACGGACAGGGAGGGGAGATCAGCCCCAGCATTTT. The gene calls are TRBV6-5 and TRBJ1-5; the match to TRBD1 covers 8 bases. In germline, CDR1 is MNHEY, CDR2 SVGAGI. The CDR3 covers 15 residues. The trim removed 6 bases at V and 5 bases at J, leaving 9 bases unmatched.

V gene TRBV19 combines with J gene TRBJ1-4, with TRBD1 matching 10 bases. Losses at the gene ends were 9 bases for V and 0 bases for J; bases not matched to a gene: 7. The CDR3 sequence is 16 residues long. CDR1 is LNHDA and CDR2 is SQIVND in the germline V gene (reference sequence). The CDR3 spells CASRDRGGPTNEKLFF. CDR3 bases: TGTGCCAGCCGGGACAGGGGAGGGCCAACTAATGAAAAACTGTTTTTT.

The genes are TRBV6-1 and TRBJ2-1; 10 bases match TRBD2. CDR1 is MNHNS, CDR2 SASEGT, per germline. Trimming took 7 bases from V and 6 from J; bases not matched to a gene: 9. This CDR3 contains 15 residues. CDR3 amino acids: CASNSLAGETNEQFF. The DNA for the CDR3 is TGTGCCAGCAACTCGCTAGCGGGGGAGACCAATGAGCAGTTCTTC.

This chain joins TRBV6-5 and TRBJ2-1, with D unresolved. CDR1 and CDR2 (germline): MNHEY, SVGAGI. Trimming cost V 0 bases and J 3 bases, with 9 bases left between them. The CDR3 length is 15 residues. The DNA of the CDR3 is TGTGCCAGCAGTTACTCGAGCGTGAACTACAATGAGCAGTTCTTC. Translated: CASSYSSVNYNEQFF.

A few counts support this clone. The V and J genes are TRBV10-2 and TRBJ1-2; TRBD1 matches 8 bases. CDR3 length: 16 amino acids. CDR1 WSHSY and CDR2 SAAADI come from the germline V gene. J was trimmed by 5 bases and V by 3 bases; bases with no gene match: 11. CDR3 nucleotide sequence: TGCGCCAGCAGTGAATTTCGGACAGGGACGGTGTATGGCTACACCTTC. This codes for CASSEFRTGTVYGYTF.

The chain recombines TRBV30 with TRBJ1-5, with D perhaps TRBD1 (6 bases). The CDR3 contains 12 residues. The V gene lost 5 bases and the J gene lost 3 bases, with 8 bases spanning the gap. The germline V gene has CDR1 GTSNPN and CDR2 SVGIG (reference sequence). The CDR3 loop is CAWGQSNQPQHF. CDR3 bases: TGTGCCTGGGGACAGTCCAATCAGCCCCAGCATTTT.

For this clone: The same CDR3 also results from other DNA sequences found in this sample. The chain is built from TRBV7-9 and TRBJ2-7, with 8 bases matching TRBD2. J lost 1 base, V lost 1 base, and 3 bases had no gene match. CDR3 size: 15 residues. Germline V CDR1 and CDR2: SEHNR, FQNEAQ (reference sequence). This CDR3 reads CASSLVAGGSYEQYF. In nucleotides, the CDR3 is TGTGCCAGCAGCTTAGTTGCGGGGGGATCCTACGAGCAGTACTTC. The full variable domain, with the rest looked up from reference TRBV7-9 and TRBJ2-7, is DTGVSQNPRHKITKRGQNVTFRCDPISEHNRLYWYRQTLGQGPEFLTYFQNEAQLEKSRLLSDRFSAERPKGSFSTLEIQRTEQGDSAMYLCASSLVAGGSYEQYFGPGTRLTVT.

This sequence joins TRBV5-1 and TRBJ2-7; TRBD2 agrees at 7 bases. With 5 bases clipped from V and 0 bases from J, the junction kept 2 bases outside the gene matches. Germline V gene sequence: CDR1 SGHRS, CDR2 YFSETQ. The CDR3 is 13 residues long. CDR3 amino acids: CASSGGGSYEQYF. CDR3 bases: TGCGCCAGCAGTGGGGGGGGCTCCTACGAGCAGTACTTC.

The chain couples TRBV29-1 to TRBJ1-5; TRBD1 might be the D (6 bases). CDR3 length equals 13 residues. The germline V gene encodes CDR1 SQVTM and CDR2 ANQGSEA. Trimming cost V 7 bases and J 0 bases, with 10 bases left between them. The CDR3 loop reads CSGQDNSNQPQHF. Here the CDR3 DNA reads TGCAGCGGACAGGATAATAGCAATCAGCCCCAGCATTTT.

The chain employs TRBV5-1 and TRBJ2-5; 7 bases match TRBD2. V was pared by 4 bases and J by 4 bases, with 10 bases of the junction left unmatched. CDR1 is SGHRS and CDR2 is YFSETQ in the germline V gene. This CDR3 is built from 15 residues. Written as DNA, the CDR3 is TGCGCCAGCAGCCCACAGGATCCGGGAGGAGAGACCCAGTACTTC. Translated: CASSPQDPGGETQYF.

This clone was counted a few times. The CDR3, as DNA: TGTGCCAGCAGCGTAGACGGGGGGCCCTACGAGCAGTACTTC. Translating gives CASSVDGGPYEQYF. V is TRBV9 and J is TRBJ2-7; D might be TRBD2 (7 bases). This CDR3 is built from 14 residues. Germline assignment: CDR1 SGDLS and CDR2 YYNGEE. Trimming took off 0 bases at V and 2 bases at J, with 9 bases between the two ends.

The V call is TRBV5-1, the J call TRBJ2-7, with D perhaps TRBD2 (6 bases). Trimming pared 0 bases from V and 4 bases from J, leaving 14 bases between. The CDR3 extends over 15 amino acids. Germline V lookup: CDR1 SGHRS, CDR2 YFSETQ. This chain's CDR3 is CASSLEVAVVYEQYF. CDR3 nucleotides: TGCGCCAGCAGCTTGGAGGTAGCGGTGGTTTACGAGCAGTACTTC.